This section outlines one TCR beta chain sequence together with its context. This clonotype came up a few times. Its cognate antigen has yet to be identified. Base qualities were left out, and no much larger clone turns up one base away. In the paper's terms, the treatment or condition label means: live attenuated yellow fever vaccine strain. At every blood-draw timepoint, two biological replicates of bulk PBMCs were collected. A standard Ficoll-Paque protocol was used to isolate PBMCs from peripheral blood. RNA was extracted with TriZol from bulk PBMCs, CD4 and CD8 fractions, and dextramer-positive and dextramer-negative fractions. The source of the sample is a study of T cells after yellow fever vaccination (dated by TCRdb to the late 2010s). Looking at the study overall: Libraries from fractions with low cell numbers were prepared with the SMART-Seq v4 Ultra Low Input RNA kit. Blood samples were taken at several timepoints before and after primary and secondary immunization, and bulk PBMC replicates and cell subsets were isolated. Two healthy male donors, one aged 18 to 29 and one aged 30 to 39 years, made up the cohort. To follow T-cell clones before and after primary and booster YFV17D yellow fever vaccination, bulk TCR alpha and beta repertoires were sequenced over time. Paper-wide results and their limitations: A small share of clonotypes occurred in both CD4 and CD8 compartments, likely arising from convergent recombination. Compared with the primary T-cell response, the secondary T-cell response was weaker but faster, peaking on day 5 rather than day 15. Most clones expanded after primary vaccination (approximately 96% of CD4 and approximately 86% of CD8) were re-detected after the booster, suggesting that broad memory maintenance occurred. Only a couple of donors were included in the study, so the extent to which the findings can be generalized is limited. Computational filtering was required because FACS-sorted repertoires could contain abundant contaminating clonotypes from the bulk population.

CDR3 length: 13 amino acids, cysteine to phenylalanine. Only the CDR3 portion is preserved as DNA: 39 bases, with reading frame beginning at the first base. The germline V and J ends show losses of 5 bases and 2 bases respectively, and no gene match explains 4 bases of the junction. The germline V gene (reference sequence) provides CDR1 DFQATT and CDR2 SNEGSKA. TCR cDNA was synthesized by 5'RACE template switching, which introduced a universal primer site and unique molecular identifiers. cDNA synthesis was primed from both the TCR alpha and TCR beta constant segments. Library amplification involved two PCR steps, and the second step added sample barcodes and sequencing adapters. Sequencing of libraries was performed on Illumina HiSeq 2500 (2x100 bp) or NovaSeq (2x150 bp). Regarding the original processing steps: MIGEC handled demultiplexing of reads and collapsing into UMI consensus sequences, while MiXCR performed V(D)J alignment. Clonotypes responding to the vaccine were identified with edgeR on replicate PBMC samples, with the criteria of FDR below 0.01 and a log2 fold change above 5 up to day 15. Each bulk clonotype was labeled CD4 or CD8 based on which sequenced repertoire, CD4 or CD8, contained the clonotype at higher abundance. TCRdb reran the public reads through fastp at Q25 and MiXCR, keeping productive beta chains. Each record represents a unique CDR3 protein, reported with the most common genes and DNA among its rows. TCRdb's processing, not the authors' own work, is the source of the V and J calls. The sample contains 350,000 or so distinct CDR3 sequences, roughly 8% of them found a single time. The ten largest clones capture around 17% of the sample.

This clonotype was obtained from a man aged 18 to 35 who received the YFV17D yellow fever vaccine. The chain employs TRBV20-1 and TRBJ1-2; 8 bases in the middle match TRBD1. This specimen consisted of PBMCs, obtained around 45 days after the first yellow fever vaccination. The DNA sequence is given as TGCAGTGCTTTCAGGGGGCCCAACTATGGCTACACCTTC. Its coded protein is CSAFRGPNYGYTF.